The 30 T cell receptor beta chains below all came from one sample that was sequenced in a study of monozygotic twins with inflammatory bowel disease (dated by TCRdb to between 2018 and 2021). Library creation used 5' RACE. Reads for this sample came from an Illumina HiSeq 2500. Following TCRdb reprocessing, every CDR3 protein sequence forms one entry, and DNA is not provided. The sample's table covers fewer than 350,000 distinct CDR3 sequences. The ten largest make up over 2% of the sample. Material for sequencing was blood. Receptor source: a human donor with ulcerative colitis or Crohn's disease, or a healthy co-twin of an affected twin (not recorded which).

The CDR3 loop is CATSDSTGGSYNEQFF. This sequence joins TRBV24-1 and TRBJ2-1; the TCRdb call, TRBD1, lacks DNA for checking. This CDR3 region has 16 residues. The germline gives CDR1 KGHDR, CDR2 SFDVKD.

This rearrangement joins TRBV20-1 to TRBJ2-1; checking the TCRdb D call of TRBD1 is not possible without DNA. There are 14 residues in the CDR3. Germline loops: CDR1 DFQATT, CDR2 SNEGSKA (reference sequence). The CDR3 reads CSASWRGIYNEQFF.

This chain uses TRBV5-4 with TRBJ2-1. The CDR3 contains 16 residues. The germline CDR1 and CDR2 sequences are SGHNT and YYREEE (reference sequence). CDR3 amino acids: CASSVDLAGKYNEQFF. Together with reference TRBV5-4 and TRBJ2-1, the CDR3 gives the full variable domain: ETGVTQSPTHLIKTRGQQVTLRCSSQSGHNTVSWYQQALGQGPQFIFQYYREEENGRGNFPPRFSGLQFPNYSSELNVNALELDDSALYLCASSVDLAGKYNEQFFGPGTRLTVL.

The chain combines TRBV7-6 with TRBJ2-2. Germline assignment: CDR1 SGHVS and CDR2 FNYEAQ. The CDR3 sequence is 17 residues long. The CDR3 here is CASSAPVSDANTGELFF. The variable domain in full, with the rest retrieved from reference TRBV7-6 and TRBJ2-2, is GAGVSQSPRYKVTKRGQDVALRCDPISGHVSLYWYRQALGQGPEFLTYFNYEAQQDKSGLPNDRFSAERPEGSISTLTIQRTEQRDSAMYRCASSAPVSDANTGELFFGEGSRLTVL.

This chain's CDR3 is CSATGLGEQFF. The V and J genes are TRBV29-1 and TRBJ2-1; TCRdb selects TRBD1, and the lack of DNA leaves this call unchecked. This CDR3 spans 11 amino acids. The germline V gene encodes CDR1 SQVTM and CDR2 ANQGSEA.

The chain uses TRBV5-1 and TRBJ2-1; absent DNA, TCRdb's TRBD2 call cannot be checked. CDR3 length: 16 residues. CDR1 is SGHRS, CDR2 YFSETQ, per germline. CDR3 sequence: CASSLGALSSYNEQFF.

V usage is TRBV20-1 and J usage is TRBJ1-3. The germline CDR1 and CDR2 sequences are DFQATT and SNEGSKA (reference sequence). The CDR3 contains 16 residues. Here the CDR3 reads CSARDPRVGSGNTIYF.

The CDR3 region is CASSTFDGDSRRGSTYGYTF. The chain recombines TRBV19 with TRBJ1-2. This CDR3 region has 20 residues. Germline assignment: CDR1 LNHDA and CDR2 SQIVND (reference sequence).

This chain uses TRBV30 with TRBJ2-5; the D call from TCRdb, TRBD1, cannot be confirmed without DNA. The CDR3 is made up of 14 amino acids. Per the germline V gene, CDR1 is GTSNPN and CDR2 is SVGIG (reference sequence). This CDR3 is CAWSEKKGAETQYF.

This chain's CDR3 is CASSLSGGSTDTQYF. The chain is built from TRBV7-9 and TRBJ2-3; TCRdb lists TRBD1, though no DNA is available to test this call. There are 15 residues in the CDR3. Germline CDR1 is SEHNR and CDR2 is FQNEAQ (reference sequence). The full variable domain, rest sourced from reference TRBV7-9 and TRBJ2-3, is DTGVSQNPRHKITKRGQNVTFRCDPISEHNRLYWYRQTLGQGPEFLTYFQNEAQLEKSRLLSDRFSAERPKGSFSTLEIQRTEQGDSAMYLCASSLSGGSTDTQYFGPGTRLTVL.

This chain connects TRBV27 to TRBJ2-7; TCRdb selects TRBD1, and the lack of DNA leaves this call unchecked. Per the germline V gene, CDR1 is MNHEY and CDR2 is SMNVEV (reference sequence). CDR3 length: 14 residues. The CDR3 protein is CASSLSPGGYEQYF.

The CDR3 reads CASSDGGIAKNIQYF. J is TRBJ2-4 and V is TRBV10-1; the D call of TRBD1 rests on TCRdb alone, since no DNA is present to check it. The germline V gene encodes CDR1 WNHNN and CDR2 SYGVQD (reference sequence). The CDR3 contains 15 residues.

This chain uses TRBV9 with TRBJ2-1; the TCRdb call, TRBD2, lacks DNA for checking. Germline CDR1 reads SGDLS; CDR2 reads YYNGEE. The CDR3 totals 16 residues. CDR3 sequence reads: CASSPRAGGSPNEQFF.

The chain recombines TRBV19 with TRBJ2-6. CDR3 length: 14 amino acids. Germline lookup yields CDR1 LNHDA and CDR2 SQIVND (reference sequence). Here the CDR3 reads CASRRSSGANVLTF. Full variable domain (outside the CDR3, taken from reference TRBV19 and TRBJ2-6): DGGITQSPKYLFRKEGQNVTLSCEQNLNHDAMYWYRQDPGQGLRLIYYSQIVNDFQKGDIAEGYSVSREKKESFPLTVTSAQKNPTAFYLCASRRSSGANVLTFGAGSRLTVL.

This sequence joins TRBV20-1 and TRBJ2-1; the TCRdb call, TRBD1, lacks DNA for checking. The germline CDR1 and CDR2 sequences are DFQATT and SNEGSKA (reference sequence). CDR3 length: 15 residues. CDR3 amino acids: CSATRGGDSYNEQFF.

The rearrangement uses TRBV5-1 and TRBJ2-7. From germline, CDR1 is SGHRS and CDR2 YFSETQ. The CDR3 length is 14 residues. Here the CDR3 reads CASSLDRRGYEQYF. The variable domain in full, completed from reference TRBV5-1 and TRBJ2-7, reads KAGVTQTPRYLIKTRGQQVTLSCSPISGHRSVSWYQQTPGQGLQFLFEYFSETQRNKGNFPGRFSGRQFSNSRSEMNVSTLELGDSALYLCASSLDRRGYEQYFGPGTRLTVT.

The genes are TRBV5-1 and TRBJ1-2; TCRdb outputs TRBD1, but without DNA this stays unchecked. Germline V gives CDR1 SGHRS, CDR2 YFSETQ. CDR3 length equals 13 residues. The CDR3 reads CASSPTGVHGYTF.

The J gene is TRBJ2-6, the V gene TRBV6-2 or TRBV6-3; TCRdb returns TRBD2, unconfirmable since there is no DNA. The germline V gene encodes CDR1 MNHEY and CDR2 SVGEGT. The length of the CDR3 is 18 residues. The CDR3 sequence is CASSRGLAGGSGANVLTF.

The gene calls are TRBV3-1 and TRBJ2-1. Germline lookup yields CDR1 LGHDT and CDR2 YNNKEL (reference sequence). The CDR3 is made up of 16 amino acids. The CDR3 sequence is CASSQRPVGVYNEQFF.

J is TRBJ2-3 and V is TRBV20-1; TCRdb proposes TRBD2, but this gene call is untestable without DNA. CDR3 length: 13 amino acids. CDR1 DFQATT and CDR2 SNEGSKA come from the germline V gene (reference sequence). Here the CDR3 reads CSPLAEGTDTQYF.

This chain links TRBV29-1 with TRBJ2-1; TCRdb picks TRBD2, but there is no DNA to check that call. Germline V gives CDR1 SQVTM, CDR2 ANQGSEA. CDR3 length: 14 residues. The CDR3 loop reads CSVDTTSGHNEQFF.

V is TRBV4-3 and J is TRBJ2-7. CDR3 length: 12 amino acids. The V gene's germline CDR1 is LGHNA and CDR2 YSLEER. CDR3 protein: CASSQDMNEQYF.

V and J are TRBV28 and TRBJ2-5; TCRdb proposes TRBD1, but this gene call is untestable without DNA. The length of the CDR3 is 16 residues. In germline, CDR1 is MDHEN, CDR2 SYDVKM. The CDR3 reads CASSLSGKGAKETQYF.

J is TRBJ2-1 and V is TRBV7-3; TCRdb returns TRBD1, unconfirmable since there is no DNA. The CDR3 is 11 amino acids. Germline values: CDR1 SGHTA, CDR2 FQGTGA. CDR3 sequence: CASRWGREQFF.

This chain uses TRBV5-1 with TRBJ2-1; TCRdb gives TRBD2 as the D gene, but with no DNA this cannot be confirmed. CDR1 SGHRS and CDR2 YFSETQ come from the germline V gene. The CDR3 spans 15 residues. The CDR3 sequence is CASRRDWSSYNEQFF.

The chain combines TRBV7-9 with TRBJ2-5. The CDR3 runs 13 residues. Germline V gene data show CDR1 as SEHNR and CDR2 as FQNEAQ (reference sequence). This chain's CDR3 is CASSQTGQETQYF.

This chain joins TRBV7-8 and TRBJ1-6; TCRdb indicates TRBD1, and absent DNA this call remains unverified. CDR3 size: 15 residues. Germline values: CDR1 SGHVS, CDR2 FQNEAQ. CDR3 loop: CASSHSGGPNSPLHF.

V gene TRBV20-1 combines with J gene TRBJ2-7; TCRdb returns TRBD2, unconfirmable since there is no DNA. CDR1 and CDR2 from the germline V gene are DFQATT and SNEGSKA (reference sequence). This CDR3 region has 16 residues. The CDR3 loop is CSAASSHRTGNYEQYF.

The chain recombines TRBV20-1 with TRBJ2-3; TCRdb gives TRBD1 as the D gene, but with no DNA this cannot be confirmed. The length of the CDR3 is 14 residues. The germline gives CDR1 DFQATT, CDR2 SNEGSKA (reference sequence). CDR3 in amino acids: CSAGTGVGADTQYF.

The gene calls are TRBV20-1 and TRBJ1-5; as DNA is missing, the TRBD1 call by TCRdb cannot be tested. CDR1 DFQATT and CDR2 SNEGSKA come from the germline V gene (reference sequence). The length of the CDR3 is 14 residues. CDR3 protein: CSAPEGGRNQPQHF.